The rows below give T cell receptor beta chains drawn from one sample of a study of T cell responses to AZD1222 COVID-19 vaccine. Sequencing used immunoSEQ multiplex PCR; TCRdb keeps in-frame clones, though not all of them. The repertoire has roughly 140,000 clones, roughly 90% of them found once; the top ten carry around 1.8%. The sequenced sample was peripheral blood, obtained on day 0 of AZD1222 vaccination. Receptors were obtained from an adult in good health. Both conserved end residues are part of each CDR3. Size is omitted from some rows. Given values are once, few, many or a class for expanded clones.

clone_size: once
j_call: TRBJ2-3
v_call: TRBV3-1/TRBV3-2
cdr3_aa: CASSQAPGGGITDTQYF

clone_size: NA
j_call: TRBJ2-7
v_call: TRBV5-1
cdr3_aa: CASSLRTGVSYEQYF

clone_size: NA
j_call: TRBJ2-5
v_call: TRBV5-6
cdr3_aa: CASSLAVNGETQYF

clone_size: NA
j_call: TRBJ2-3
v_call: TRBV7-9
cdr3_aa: CASTTRSGGTRNGPDTQYF

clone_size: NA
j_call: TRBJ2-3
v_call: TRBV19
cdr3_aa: CASSPWDHHVDTQYF

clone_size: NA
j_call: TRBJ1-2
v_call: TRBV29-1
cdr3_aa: CSVLNRGGTYGYTF

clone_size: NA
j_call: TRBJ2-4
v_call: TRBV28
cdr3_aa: CASSLSWTALAKNIQYF

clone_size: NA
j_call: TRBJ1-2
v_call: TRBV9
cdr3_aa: CASSVPPGTGEDYGYTF

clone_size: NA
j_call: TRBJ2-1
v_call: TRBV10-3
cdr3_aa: CAISERVGEVGYNEQFF

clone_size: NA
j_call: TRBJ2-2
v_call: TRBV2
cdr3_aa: CASTQRESVGELFF

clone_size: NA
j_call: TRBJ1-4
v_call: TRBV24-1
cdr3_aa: CATSVGRSNEKLFF

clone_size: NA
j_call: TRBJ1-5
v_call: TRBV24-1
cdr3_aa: CATSPASLSGGQPQHF

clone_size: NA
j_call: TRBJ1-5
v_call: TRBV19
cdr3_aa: CASSVEGEGNQPQHF

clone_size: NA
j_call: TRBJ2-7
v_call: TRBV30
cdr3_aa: CAWSVKGASYEQYF

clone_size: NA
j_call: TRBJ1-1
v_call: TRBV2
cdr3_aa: CASSDGQGWLGAFF

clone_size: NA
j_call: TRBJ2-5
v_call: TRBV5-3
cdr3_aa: CAMGEAVEETQYF

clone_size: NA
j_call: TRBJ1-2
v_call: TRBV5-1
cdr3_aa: CASSLDGEGRHYGYTF

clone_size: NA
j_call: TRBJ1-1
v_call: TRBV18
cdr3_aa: CASSMGQPNTEAFF

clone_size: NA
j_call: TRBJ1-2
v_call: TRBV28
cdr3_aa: CASRGTGARYGYTF

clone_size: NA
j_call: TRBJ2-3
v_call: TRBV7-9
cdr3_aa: CASSSQVGRTDTQYF

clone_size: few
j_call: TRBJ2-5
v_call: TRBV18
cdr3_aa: CASSPSWRKTEETQYF

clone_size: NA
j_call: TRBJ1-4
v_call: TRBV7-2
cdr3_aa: CASSLTGDGRLFF

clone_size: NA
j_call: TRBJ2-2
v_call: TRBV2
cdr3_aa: CASSFFGQGAGELFF

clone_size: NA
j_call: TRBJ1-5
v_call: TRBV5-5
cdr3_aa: CASSLEQASNQPQHF